This note documents a single T cell receptor (beta chain) sequence. J lost 8 bases, V lost 4 bases, and 7 bases had no gene match. CDR1 is ENHRY and CDR2 is SYGVKD in the germline V gene. CDR3 size: 14 residues. This entry belongs to a study of type 1 regulatory T cells. Turning to the study itself: T-allo10 is a Tr1-enriched, alloantigen-specific CD4 T cell product made in vitro.

TCRdb independently ran MiXCR on the reads; one entry per CDR3 protein. The sample shows approximately 90,000 distinct CDR3 sequences, 25% to 40% of them seen only once. Sequenced sample: CD4+ T cells, either the whole sample or a sorted fraction (not recorded which). The chain joins TRBV10-3 to TRBJ1-2; TRBD1 matches 10 bases. The clonotype was recovered from a human donor in good health. The CDR3 spells CAISGQKTGGGYTF. In DNA, the CDR3 is TGTGCCATCAGTGGTCAGAAGACAGGGGGCGGCTACACCTTC.